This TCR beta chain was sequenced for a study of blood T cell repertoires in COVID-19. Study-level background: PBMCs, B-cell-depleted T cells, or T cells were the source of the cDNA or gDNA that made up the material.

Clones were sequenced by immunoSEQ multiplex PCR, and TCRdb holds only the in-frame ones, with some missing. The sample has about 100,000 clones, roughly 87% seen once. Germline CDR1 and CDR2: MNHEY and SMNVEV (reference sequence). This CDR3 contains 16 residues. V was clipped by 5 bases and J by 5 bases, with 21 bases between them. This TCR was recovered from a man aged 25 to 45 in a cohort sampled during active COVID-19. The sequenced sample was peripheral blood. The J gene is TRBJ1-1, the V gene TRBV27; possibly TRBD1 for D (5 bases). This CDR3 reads CASSHSGGTGLTEAFF. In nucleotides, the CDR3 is TGTGCCAGCAGTCATAGCGGGGGAACAGGATTAACTGAAGCTTTCTTT.